This T cell receptor (beta chain) was documented in a study of cytomegalovirus exposure and HLA in healthy donors. The J segment lost 7 bases and the V segment lost 5 bases, leaving 11 bases of the junction unmatched. The CDR3 covers 16 residues. CDR1 is MNHNY and CDR2 is SVGAGI in the germline V gene (reference sequence). Researchers ran the PCR with 60 Vbeta and 13 Jbeta primers. The protocol was immunoSEQ multiplex PCR, while the TCRdb copy is restricted to in-frame clones and leaves out a portion. The data contain around 100,000 clones, about 69% of them singletons. Study conclusions and caveats: Some V segments, TRBV6-2 and TRBV6-3 among them, were indistinguishable and were therefore excluded. Per published accounts, TCR beta sequences correctly predicted the HLA-A and HLA-B alleles of most subjects. HLA alleles were associated with 15,000 to 20,000 TCR beta sequences in a later analysis at 0.05 false discovery rate.

This clone appeared a few times. What it binds is unknown. The sequenced sample consisted of PBMCs. The genes are TRBV6-6 and TRBJ2-2, with 9 nucleotides matching TRBD1. The TCR originated in a woman under 30 in good health and CMV-seropositive. The CDR3: CASSNGGQGRSGELFF. The CDR3 nucleotides read TGTGCCAGCAGTAACGGGGGACAGGGAAGGAGCGGGGAGCTGTTTTTT.